These T cell receptor beta chains were read from a single sample in a study of identical twins. MiXCR was run by TCRdb on the 5' RACE reads, yielding one entry per CDR3 protein. The sample consists of 550,000 to 800,000 distinct CDR3 sequences, about 7% of them appearing once. This sample was shared with a second study, whose subject was yellow fever vaccine responses in identical twins.

Sequenced material: PBMCs. All receptors come from a woman between 18 and 29 years old in good health. Each CDR3 is given with its conserved first and last residue. A D gene is named only where the DNA matches it firmly. Clone size is shown for a subset of rows, as once, few, many or a class of expanded clone.

d_gene: NA
abundance: NA
v_gene: TRBV7-9
j_gene: TRBJ2-7
CDR3nt: TGTGCCAGCAGGCCCCGGGACTCAGCGTCCTACGAGCAGTACTTC
CDR3aa: CASRPRDSASYEQYF

d_gene: NA
abundance: NA
v_gene: TRBV20-1
j_gene: TRBJ2-3
CDR3nt: TGCAGTGCTAGTCAAGACACAGATACGCAGTATTTT
CDR3aa: CSASQDTDTQYF

d_gene: NA
abundance: NA
v_gene: TRBV20-1
j_gene: TRBJ2-2
CDR3nt: TGCAGTGCTAGAGATGGGAAGGACACCGGGGAGCTGTTTTTT
CDR3aa: CSARDGKDTGELFF

d_gene: TRBD1
abundance: many
v_gene: TRBV12-3/TRBV12-4
j_gene: TRBJ1-2
CDR3nt: TGTGCCAGCACGGAATACAGGGGCCTATTAGGCTACACCTTC
CDR3aa: CASTEYRGLLGYTF

d_gene: TRBD2
abundance: many
v_gene: TRBV12-3/TRBV12-4
j_gene: TRBJ2-3
CDR3nt: TGCGCCAGCAGCTTTAGCGGGGGGGCCACAGATACGCAGTATTTT
CDR3aa: CASSFSGGATDTQYF

d_gene: NA
abundance: few
v_gene: TRBV7-9
j_gene: TRBJ1-2
CDR3nt: TGTGCCAGCAGCTTCACGGACTTCTATGGCTACACCTTC
CDR3aa: CASSFTDFYGYTF

d_gene: TRBD1
abundance: many
v_gene: TRBV7-9
j_gene: TRBJ2-1
CDR3nt: TGTGCCAGCACCACAGGGGGCGGAATCCACAATGAGCAGTTCTTC
CDR3aa: CASTTGGGIHNEQFF

d_gene: NA
abundance: few
v_gene: TRBV7-8
j_gene: TRBJ2-2
CDR3nt: TGTGCCAGCAGCCCTGAGACTGACACCGGGGAGCTGTTTTTT
CDR3aa: CASSPETDTGELFF

d_gene: NA
abundance: few
v_gene: TRBV3-2
j_gene: TRBJ2-2
CDR3nt: TGTGCCAGCAGCCAAACGAACATTTTAAGGGAGCTGTTTTTT
CDR3aa: CASSQTNILRELFF

d_gene: NA
abundance: NA
v_gene: TRBV5-1
j_gene: TRBJ1-1
CDR3nt: TGCGCCAGCAGCTGGTGGGACGCTATGAACACTGAAGCTTTCTTT
CDR3aa: CASSWWDAMNTEAFF

d_gene: TRBD1
abundance: many
v_gene: TRBV20-1
j_gene: TRBJ1-1
CDR3nt: TGCAGTGCTAGCGAACAGGGGAAAGGCACTGAAGCTTTCTTT
CDR3aa: CSASEQGKGTEAFF

d_gene: TRBD1
abundance: many
v_gene: TRBV19
j_gene: TRBJ1-5
CDR3nt: TGTGCCAGTGGGACAGGAGACGATAATCAGCCCCAGCATTTT
CDR3aa: CASGTGDDNQPQHF

d_gene: TRBD2
abundance: NA
v_gene: TRBV4-1
j_gene: TRBJ2-5
CDR3nt: TGCGCCAGCAGCCGCTTAGCGGGGGGGAAGAAAGAGACCCAGTACTTC
CDR3aa: CASSRLAGGKKETQYF

d_gene: TRBD2
abundance: few
v_gene: TRBV9
j_gene: TRBJ2-1
CDR3nt: TGTGCCAGCAGCGTAGCTCCCGGACTAGCGGGTTCCTACAATGAGCAGTTCTTC
CDR3aa: CASSVAPGLAGSYNEQFF

d_gene: NA
abundance: many
v_gene: TRBV20-1
j_gene: TRBJ2-4
CDR3nt: TGCAGTGCAAGCGATATGCTCCCTATTCAGTACTTC
CDR3aa: CSASDMLPIQYF

d_gene: TRBD1
abundance: few
v_gene: TRBV20-1
j_gene: TRBJ2-1
CDR3nt: TGCAGTGCTCCGGAGACAGGGTTTTTAAATGAGCAGTTCTTC
CDR3aa: CSAPETGFLNEQFF

d_gene: NA
abundance: many
v_gene: TRBV3-1
j_gene: TRBJ1-1
CDR3nt: TGTGCCAGCAGCCAGGTAGAGGCGAACACTGAAGCTTTCTTT
CDR3aa: CASSQVEANTEAFF

d_gene: NA
abundance: few
v_gene: TRBV6-5
j_gene: TRBJ1-2
CDR3nt: TGTGCCAGCGGTAGTGGAGCTAACTATGGCTACACCTTC
CDR3aa: CASGSGANYGYTF

d_gene: TRBD1
abundance: many
v_gene: TRBV12-3/TRBV12-4
j_gene: TRBJ1-6
CDR3nt: TGTGCCAGCAGCTTCAGGGGGCTAGGGCCCCTCCACTTT
CDR3aa: CASSFRGLGPLHF

d_gene: NA
abundance: few
v_gene: TRBV13
j_gene: TRBJ1-4
CDR3nt: TGTGCCAGCAGCTTCGGGCAGAGGGGTGAAAAACTGTTTTTT
CDR3aa: CASSFGQRGEKLFF

d_gene: TRBD2
abundance: NA
v_gene: TRBV11-3
j_gene: TRBJ2-5
CDR3nt: TGTGCCAGCAGCTTAGATGGGACTAGCGGGAGTGAAGAGACCCAGTACTTC
CDR3aa: CASSLDGTSGSEETQYF

d_gene: NA
abundance: NA
v_gene: TRBV9
j_gene: TRBJ2-4
CDR3nt: TGTGCCAGCAGCTTGGGTTCGGGAAGCATTCAGTACTTC
CDR3aa: CASSLGSGSIQYF

d_gene: NA
abundance: NA
v_gene: TRBV25-1
j_gene: TRBJ1-2
CDR3nt: TGTGCCAGCAGCCCTCAGGGCCTAGGTGGCTACACCTTC
CDR3aa: CASSPQGLGGYTF

d_gene: NA
abundance: NA
v_gene: TRBV7-9
j_gene: TRBJ2-1
CDR3nt: TGTGCCAGCAGCTTTACAGACAATGAGCAGTTCTTC
CDR3aa: CASSFTDNEQFF

d_gene: TRBD2
abundance: NA
v_gene: TRBV7-2
j_gene: TRBJ2-1
CDR3nt: TGTGCCAGCAGCTTAGCGGGAGGGTTAATTCATGAGCAGTTCTTC
CDR3aa: CASSLAGGLIHEQFF

d_gene: NA
abundance: NA
v_gene: TRBV4-1
j_gene: TRBJ2-3
CDR3nt: TGCGCCAGCAGCCAAGGTAGCACCCTAAGTGGGGCAGATACGCAGTATTTT
CDR3aa: CASSQGSTLSGADTQYF

d_gene: NA
abundance: NA
v_gene: TRBV20-1
j_gene: TRBJ2-7
CDR3nt: TGCAGTGCTAGCGAGACCTACGAGCAGTACTTC
CDR3aa: CSASETYEQYF

d_gene: NA
abundance: many
v_gene: TRBV6-1
j_gene: TRBJ1-6
CDR3nt: TGTGCCAGCAGTAGGGGTTCCTATAATTCACCCCTCCACTTT
CDR3aa: CASSRGSYNSPLHF

d_gene: NA
abundance: few
v_gene: TRBV3-1
j_gene: TRBJ1-5
CDR3nt: TGTGCCAGCAGCCAAGGACAGGTTGGCAATCAGCCCCAGCATTTT
CDR3aa: CASSQGQVGNQPQHF

d_gene: NA
abundance: many
v_gene: TRBV29-1
j_gene: TRBJ2-1
CDR3nt: TGCATCACTGGGGGGGCTGAGCAGTTCTTC
CDR3aa: CITGGAEQFF

d_gene: NA
abundance: many
v_gene: TRBV28
j_gene: TRBJ2-2
CDR3nt: TGTGCCAGAGACCCAGGGGTAGAGGGGGCGAACACCGGGGAGCTGTTTTTT
CDR3aa: CARDPGVEGANTGELFF

d_gene: TRBD2
abundance: few
v_gene: TRBV6-2/TRBV6-3
j_gene: TRBJ2-1
CDR3nt: TGTGCCAGCAGTTACTCCTGGGGCACGGGGGGAAACAATGAGCAGTTCTTC
CDR3aa: CASSYSWGTGGNNEQFF

d_gene: NA
abundance: few
v_gene: TRBV28
j_gene: TRBJ2-1
CDR3nt: TGTGCCAGCAGTTACTGGGACCAAATTACCTACAATGAGCAGTTCTTC
CDR3aa: CASSYWDQITYNEQFF

d_gene: NA
abundance: NA
v_gene: TRBV2
j_gene: TRBJ2-1
CDR3nt: TGTGCCAGCATAGGGGGAGCTAACCACAATGAGCAGTTCTTC
CDR3aa: CASIGGANHNEQFF

d_gene: TRBD2
abundance: many
v_gene: TRBV6-1
j_gene: TRBJ2-1
CDR3nt: TGTGCCAGCAGTGAGGGACTAGCGGTATACAATGAGCAGTTCTTC
CDR3aa: CASSEGLAVYNEQFF

d_gene: TRBD1
abundance: many
v_gene: TRBV12-3/TRBV12-4
j_gene: TRBJ2-1
CDR3nt: TGTGCCAGCAGATCCGGGACAGGGGGGTTGTTTGGGCAGTTCTTC
CDR3aa: CASRSGTGGLFGQFF

d_gene: TRBD1
abundance: few
v_gene: TRBV20-1
j_gene: TRBJ2-1
CDR3nt: TGCAGTGCTAGAGATCCGGGACAGTACTACAATGAGCAGTTCTTC
CDR3aa: CSARDPGQYYNEQFF

d_gene: NA
abundance: NA
v_gene: TRBV12-3/TRBV12-4
j_gene: TRBJ2-5
CDR3nt: TGTGCCAGCAGGGAGCGCTCCGGGGAGACCCAGTACTTC
CDR3aa: CASRERSGETQYF

d_gene: NA
abundance: many
v_gene: TRBV25-1
j_gene: TRBJ2-7
CDR3nt: TGTGCCAGCAGTGAATTAGACGGACCCTACGAGCAGTACTTC
CDR3aa: CASSELDGPYEQYF

d_gene: TRBD2
abundance: few
v_gene: TRBV12-3/TRBV12-4
j_gene: TRBJ2-1
CDR3nt: TGTGCCAGCAGGCCGCGGACTAGCTCCTACAATGAGCAGTTCTTC
CDR3aa: CASRPRTSSYNEQFF

d_gene: NA
abundance: many
v_gene: TRBV7-2
j_gene: TRBJ2-2
CDR3nt: TGTGCCAGCAGCTCCTCGCCCCTTCCTAGATCAGGCGGGGAGCTGTTTTTT
CDR3aa: CASSSSPLPRSGGELFF

d_gene: NA
abundance: many
v_gene: TRBV4-1
j_gene: TRBJ1-4
CDR3nt: TGCGCCAGCAGCCAGGGGACCGGAATTGAAAAACTGTTTTTT
CDR3aa: CASSQGTGIEKLFF

d_gene: NA
abundance: NA
v_gene: TRBV2
j_gene: TRBJ2-5
CDR3nt: TGTGCCAGCAGTGAAGAGAACAGAGAGACCCAGTACTTC
CDR3aa: CASSEENRETQYF

d_gene: NA
abundance: many
v_gene: TRBV3-1
j_gene: TRBJ1-1
CDR3nt: TGTGCCAGCAGTAAGATGGGGTCGGATGAAGCTTTCTTT
CDR3aa: CASSKMGSDEAFF

d_gene: TRBD1
abundance: many
v_gene: TRBV27
j_gene: TRBJ2-7
CDR3nt: TGTGCCAGCAGTCGAGGACAGGGGGGCGAGCAGTACTTC
CDR3aa: CASSRGQGGEQYF

d_gene: TRBD1
abundance: few
v_gene: TRBV29-1
j_gene: TRBJ2-1
CDR3nt: TGCAGCGTTGTTGGACAGGGGGTCCACAATGAGCAGTTCTTC
CDR3aa: CSVVGQGVHNEQFF

d_gene: TRBD1
abundance: NA
v_gene: TRBV12-3/TRBV12-4
j_gene: TRBJ2-3
CDR3nt: TGTGCCAGCAGTCCACAACCGGGACAGCGTACAGATACGCAGTATTTT
CDR3aa: CASSPQPGQRTDTQYF

d_gene: NA
abundance: NA
v_gene: TRBV12-3/TRBV12-4
j_gene: TRBJ2-1
CDR3nt: TGTGCCAGCAATCACCGGGACTCCAACTACAATGAGCAGTTCTTC
CDR3aa: CASNHRDSNYNEQFF

d_gene: TRBD1
abundance: NA
v_gene: TRBV10-3
j_gene: TRBJ2-2
CDR3nt: TGTGCCATCAGTGAGCCGACAGGGGCTGAGAACACCGGGGAGCTGTTTTTT
CDR3aa: CAISEPTGAENTGELFF

d_gene: NA
abundance: many
v_gene: TRBV12-5
j_gene: TRBJ2-1
CDR3nt: TGTGCTAGTGGAGGGTACAATGAGCAGTTCTTC
CDR3aa: CASGGYNEQFF

d_gene: NA
abundance: many
v_gene: TRBV12-3/TRBV12-4
j_gene: TRBJ1-2
CDR3nt: TGTGCCAGCAGTTTCTCGGCCGCTAACTATGGCTACACCTTC
CDR3aa: CASSFSAANYGYTF

d_gene: NA
abundance: many
v_gene: TRBV10-3
j_gene: TRBJ2-1
CDR3nt: TGTGCCATCAGCTTAGGAGCCCGATGGAATGAGCAGTTCTTC
CDR3aa: CAISLGARWNEQFF